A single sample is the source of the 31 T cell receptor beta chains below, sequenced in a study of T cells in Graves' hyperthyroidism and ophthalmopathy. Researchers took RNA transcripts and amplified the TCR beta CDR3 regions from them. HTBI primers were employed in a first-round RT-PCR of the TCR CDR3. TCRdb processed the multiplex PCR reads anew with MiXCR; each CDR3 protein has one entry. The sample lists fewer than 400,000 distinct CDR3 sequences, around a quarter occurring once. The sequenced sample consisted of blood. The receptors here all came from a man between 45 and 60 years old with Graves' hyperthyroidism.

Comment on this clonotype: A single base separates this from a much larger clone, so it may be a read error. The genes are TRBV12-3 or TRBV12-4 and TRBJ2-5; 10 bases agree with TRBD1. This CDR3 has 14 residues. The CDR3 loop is CAGSFGTGEETQYF. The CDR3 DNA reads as TGTGCCGGCAGTTTTGGGACAGGGGAAGAGACCCAGTACTTC.

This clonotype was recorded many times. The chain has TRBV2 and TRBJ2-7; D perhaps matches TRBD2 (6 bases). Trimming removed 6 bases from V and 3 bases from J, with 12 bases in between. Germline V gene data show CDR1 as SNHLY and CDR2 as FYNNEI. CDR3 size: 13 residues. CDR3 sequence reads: CASRVTSSYEQYF. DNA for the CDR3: TGTGCCAGCAGGGTAACTAGCAGCTACGAGCAGTACTTC.

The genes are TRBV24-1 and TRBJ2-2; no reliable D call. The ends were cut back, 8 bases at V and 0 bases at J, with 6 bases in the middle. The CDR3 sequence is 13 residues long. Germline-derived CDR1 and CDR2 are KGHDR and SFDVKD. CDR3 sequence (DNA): TGTGCCACCAAGGAAGCGAACACCGGGGAGCTGTTTTTT. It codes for CATKEANTGELFF.

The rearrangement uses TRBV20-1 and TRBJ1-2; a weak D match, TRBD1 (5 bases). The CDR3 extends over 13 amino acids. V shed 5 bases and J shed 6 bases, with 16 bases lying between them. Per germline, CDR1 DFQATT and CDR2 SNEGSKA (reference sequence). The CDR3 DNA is TGCAGTGCTTTGGGGGGATTGGGGGATGGCTACACCTTC. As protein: CSALGGLGDGYTF.

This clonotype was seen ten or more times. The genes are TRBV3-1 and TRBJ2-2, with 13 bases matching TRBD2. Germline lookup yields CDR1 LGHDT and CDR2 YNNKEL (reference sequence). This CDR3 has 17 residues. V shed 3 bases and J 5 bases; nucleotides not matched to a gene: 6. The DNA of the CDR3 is TGTGCCAGCAGCCAGCCCGGACTAGCGGGAGAGACCGGGGAGCTGTTTTTT. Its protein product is CASSQPGLAGETGELFF.

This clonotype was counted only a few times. The CDR3 DNA sequence: TGTGCCAGCAGCTTAGAAGAATTCATCCAGTACTTC. This codes for CASSLEEFIQYF. This chain uses TRBV11-3 with TRBJ2-5; no reliable D call. The CDR3 covers 12 residues. V was clipped by 0 bases and J by 10 bases, with 9 bases between them. Germline V gene lookup returns CDR1 SGHNT and CDR2 YENEEA. The full variable domain, completed using reference TRBV11-3 and TRBJ2-5, is EAGVVQSPRYKIIEKKQPVAFWCNPISGHNTLYWYLQNLGQGPELLIRYENEEAVDDSQLPKDRFSAERLKGVDSTLKIQPAELGDSAVYLCASSLEEFIQYFGPGTRLLVL.

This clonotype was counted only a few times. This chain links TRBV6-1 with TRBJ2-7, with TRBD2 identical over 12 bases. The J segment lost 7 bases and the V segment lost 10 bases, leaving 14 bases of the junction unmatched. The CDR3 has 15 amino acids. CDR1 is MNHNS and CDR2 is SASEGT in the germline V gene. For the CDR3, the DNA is TGTGCCACTTGGTTGACTAGCGGGGGAGCGGGAGAGCAGTACTTC. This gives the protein CATWLTSGGAGEQYF.

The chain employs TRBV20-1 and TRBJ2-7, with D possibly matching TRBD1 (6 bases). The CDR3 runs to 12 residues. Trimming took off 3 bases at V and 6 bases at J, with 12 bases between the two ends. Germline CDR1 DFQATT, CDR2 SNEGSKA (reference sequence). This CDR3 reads CSASPRGGEQYF. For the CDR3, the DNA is TGCAGTGCTAGCCCCCGAGGGGGCGAGCAGTACTTC.

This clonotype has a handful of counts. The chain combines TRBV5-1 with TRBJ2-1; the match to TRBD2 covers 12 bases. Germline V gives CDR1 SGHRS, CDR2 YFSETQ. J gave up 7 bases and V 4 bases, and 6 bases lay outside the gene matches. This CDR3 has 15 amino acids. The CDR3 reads CASSPLTSGRNEQFF. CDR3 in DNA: TGCGCCAGCAGCCCACTCACTAGCGGGAGGAATGAGCAGTTCTTC.

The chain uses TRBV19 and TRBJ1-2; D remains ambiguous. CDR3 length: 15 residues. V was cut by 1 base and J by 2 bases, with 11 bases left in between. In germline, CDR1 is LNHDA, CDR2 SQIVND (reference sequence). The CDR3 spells CASSIGVGGNYGYTF. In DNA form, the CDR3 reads TGTGCCAGTAGTATAGGAGTAGGAGGGAACTATGGCTACACCTTC.

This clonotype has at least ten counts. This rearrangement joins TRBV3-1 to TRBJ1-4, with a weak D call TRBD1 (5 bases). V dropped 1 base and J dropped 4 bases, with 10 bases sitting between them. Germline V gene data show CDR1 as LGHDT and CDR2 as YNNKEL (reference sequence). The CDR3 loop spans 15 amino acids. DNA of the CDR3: TGTGCCAGCAGCCAAGGTACAGGCCATAATGAAAAACTGTTTTTT. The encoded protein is CASSQGTGHNEKLFF. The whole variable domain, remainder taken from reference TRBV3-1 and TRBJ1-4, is DTAVSQTPKYLVTQMGNDKSIKCEQNLGHDTMYWYKQDSKKFLKIMFSYNNKELIINETVPNRFSPKSPDKAHLNLHINSLELGDSAVYFCASSQGTGHNEKLFFGSGTQLSVL.

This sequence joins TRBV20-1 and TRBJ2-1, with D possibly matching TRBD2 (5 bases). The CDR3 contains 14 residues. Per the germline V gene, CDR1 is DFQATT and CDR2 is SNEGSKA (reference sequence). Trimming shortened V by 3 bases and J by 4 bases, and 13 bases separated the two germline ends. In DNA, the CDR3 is TGCAGTGCTAGCGGCGGGCCTATATACAATGAGCAGTTCTTC. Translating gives CSASGGPIYNEQFF.

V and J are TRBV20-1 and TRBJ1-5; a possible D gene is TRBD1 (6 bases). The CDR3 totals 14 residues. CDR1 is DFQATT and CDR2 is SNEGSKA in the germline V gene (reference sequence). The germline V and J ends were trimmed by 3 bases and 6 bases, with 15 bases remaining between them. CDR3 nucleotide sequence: TGCAGTGCTAGGGGCAGAGGGGGAATTCAGCCCCAGCATTTT. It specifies CSARGRGGIQPQHF.

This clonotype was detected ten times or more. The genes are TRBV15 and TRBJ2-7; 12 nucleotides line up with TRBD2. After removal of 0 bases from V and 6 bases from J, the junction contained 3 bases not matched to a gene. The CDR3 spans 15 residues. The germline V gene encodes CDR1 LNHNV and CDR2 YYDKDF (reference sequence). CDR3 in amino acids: CATSRDGLAGTEQYF. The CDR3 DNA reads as TGTGCCACCAGCAGAGATGGACTAGCGGGAACCGAGCAGTACTTC.

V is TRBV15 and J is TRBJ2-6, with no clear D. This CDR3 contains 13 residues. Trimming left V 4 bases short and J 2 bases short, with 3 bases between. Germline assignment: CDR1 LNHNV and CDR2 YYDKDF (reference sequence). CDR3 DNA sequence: TGTGCCACCAGCACTACTGGGGCCAACGTCCTGACTTTC. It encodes CATSTTGANVLTF.

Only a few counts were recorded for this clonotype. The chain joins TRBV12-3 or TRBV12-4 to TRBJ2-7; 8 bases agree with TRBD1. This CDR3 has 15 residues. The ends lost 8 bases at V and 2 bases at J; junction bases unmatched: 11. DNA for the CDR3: TGTGCCAGCGGAACGGGACAGGAGACCCCCTACGAGCAGTACTTC. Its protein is CASGTGQETPYEQYF.

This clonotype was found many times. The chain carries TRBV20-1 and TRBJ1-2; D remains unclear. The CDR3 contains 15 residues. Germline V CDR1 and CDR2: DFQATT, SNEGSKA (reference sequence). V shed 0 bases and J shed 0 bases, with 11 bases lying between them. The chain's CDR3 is CSARDQTETNYGYTF. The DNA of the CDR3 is TGCAGTGCTAGAGATCAGACGGAGACTAACTATGGCTACACCTTC.

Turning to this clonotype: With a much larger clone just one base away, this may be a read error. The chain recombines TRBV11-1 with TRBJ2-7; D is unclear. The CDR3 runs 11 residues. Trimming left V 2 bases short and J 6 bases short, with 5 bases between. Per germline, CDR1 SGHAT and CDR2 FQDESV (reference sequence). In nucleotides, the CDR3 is TGTGCCAGCAGCTTAATGGGCGAGCAGTACTTC. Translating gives CASSLMGEQYF.

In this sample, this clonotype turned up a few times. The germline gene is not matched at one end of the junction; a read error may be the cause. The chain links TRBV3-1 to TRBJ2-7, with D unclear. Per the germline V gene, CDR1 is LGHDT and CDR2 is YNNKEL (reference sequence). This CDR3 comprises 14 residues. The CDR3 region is CASSQVPLSYGQYF. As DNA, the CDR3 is TGTGCCAGCAGCCAAGTCCCGCTCTCCTACGGGCAGTACTTC.

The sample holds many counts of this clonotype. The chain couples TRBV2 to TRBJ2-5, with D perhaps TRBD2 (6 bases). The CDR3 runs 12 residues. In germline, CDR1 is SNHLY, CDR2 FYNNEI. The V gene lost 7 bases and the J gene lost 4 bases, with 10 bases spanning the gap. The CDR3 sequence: CASKISGETQYF. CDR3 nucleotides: TGTGCCAGCAAGATTAGCGGAGAGACCCAGTACTTC.

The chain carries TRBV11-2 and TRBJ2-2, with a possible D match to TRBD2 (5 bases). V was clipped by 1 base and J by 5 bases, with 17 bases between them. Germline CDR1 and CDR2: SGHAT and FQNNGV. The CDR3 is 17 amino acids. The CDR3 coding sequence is TGTGCCAGCAGCTTAGGCCGGGGAAGATCAAGGACCGGGGAGCTGTTTTTT. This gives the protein CASSLGRGRSRTGELFF.

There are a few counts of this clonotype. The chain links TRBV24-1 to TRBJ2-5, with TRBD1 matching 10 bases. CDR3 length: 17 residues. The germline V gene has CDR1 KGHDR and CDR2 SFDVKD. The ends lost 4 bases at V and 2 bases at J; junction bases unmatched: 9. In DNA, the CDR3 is TGTGCCACCAGTGAACCCGGGACAGGGGCCTTTCAAGAGACCCAGTACTTC. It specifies CATSEPGTGAFQETQYF.

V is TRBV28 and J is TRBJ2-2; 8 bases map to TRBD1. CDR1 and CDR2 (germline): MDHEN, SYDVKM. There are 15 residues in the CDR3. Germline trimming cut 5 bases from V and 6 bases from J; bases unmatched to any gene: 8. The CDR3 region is CASSRRTGRSGELFF. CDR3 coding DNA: TGTGCCAGCAGTAGACGGACAGGGCGGTCCGGGGAGCTGTTTTTT. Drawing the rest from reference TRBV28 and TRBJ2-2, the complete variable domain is DVKVTQSSRYLVKRTGEKVFLECVQDMDHENMFWYRQDPGLGLRLIYFSYDVKMKEKGDIPEGYSVSREKKERFSLILESASTNQTSMYLCASSRRTGRSGELFFGEGSRLTVL.

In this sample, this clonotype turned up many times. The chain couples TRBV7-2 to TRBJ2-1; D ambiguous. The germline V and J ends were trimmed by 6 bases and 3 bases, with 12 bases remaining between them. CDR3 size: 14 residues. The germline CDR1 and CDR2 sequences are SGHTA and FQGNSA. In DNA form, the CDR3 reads TGTGCCAGCAGTAACCCGGGTCTCTACAATGAGCAGTTCTTC. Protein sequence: CASSNPGLYNEQFF.

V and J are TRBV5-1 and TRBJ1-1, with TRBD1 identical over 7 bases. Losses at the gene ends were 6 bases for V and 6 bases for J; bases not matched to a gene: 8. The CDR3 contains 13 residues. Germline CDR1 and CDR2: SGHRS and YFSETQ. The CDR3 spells CASTDQGVAEAFF. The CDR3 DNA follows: TGCGCCAGCACCGACCAGGGGGTCGCTGAAGCTTTCTTT. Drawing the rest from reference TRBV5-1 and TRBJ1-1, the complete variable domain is KAGVTQTPRYLIKTRGQQVTLSCSPISGHRSVSWYQQTPGQGLQFLFEYFSETQRNKGNFPGRFSGRQFSNSRSEMNVSTLELGDSALYLCASTDQGVAEAFFGQGTRLTVV.

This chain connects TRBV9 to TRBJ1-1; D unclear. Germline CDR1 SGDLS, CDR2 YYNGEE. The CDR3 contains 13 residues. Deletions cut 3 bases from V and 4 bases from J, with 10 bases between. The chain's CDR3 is CASSAGPGTEAFF. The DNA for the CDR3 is TGTGCCAGCAGCGCCGGACCAGGCACTGAAGCTTTCTTT.

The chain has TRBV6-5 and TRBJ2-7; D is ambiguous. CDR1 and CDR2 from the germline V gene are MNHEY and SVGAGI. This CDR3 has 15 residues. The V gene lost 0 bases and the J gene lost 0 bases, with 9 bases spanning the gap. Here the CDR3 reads CASSYSQSSSYEQYF. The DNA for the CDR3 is TGTGCCAGCAGTTACTCTCAGTCCAGCTCCTACGAGCAGTACTTC.

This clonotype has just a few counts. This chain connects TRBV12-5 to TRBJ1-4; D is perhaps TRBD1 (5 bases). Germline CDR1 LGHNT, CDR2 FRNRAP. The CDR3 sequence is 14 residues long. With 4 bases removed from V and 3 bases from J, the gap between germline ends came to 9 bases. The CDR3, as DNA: TGTGCTAGTGGTTCAGGGTTGGCTAATGAAAAACTGTTTTTT. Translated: CASGSGLANEKLFF.

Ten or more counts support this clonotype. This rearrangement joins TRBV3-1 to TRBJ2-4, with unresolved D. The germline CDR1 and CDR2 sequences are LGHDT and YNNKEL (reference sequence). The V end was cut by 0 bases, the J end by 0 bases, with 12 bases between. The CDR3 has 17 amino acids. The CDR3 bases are TGTGCCAGCAGCCAAGATGAGTCTCCTTTAGCCAAAAACATTCAGTACTTC. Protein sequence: CASSQDESPLAKNIQYF.

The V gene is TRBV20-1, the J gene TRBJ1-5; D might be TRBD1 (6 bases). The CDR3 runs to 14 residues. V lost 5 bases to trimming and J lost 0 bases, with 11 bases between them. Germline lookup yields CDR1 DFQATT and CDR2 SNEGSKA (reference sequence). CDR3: CSASQGHSNQPQHF. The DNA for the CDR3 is TGCAGTGCTTCCCAGGGACATAGCAATCAGCCCCAGCATTTT.

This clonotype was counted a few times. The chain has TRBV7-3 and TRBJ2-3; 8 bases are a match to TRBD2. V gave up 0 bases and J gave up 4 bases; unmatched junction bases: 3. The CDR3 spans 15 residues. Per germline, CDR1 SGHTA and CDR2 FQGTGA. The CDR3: CASSLTQTSADTQYF. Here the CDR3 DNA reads TGTGCCAGCAGCTTAACTCAGACTAGCGCAGATACGCAGTATTTT.